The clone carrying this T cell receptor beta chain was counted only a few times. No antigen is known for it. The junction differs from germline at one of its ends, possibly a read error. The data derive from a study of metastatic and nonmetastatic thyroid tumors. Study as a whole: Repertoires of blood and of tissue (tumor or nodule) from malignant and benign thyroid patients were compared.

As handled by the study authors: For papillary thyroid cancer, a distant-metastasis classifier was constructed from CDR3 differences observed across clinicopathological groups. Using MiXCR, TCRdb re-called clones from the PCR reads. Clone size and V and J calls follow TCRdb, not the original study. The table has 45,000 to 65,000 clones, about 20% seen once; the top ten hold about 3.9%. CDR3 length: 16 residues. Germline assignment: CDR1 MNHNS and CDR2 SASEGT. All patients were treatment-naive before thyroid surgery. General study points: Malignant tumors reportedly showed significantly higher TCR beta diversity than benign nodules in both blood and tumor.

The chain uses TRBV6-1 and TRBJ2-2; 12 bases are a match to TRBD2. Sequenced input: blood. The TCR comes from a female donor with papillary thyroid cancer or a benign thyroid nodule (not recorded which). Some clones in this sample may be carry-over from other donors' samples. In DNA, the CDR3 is TGTGTCAGCACTGGGACTAGCGGGCAGAACACCGGGGAGCTGTTTTTT. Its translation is CVSTGTSGQNTGELFF.